The 18 T cell receptor beta chains below were found in one sample sequenced in a study of T cells in Graves' hyperthyroidism and ophthalmopathy. RNA transcripts gave rise to amplified TCR beta CDR3 regions. TCR CDR3 underwent first-round RT-PCR with the HTBI primer set. TCRdb reprocessed the multiplex PCR reads via MiXCR and lists one record per CDR3 protein. Among more than 650,000 distinct CDR3 sequences, 14% were seen once, and the ten largest hold 10%. Sequencing was done on a sample of blood. These receptors were taken from a woman in her late teens or twenties with Graves' hyperthyroidism.

This clonotype has ten or more counts. CDR3 DNA sequence: TGTGCCAGCAGCGGTGGAGGGGCCAGGGCCCTAGCCGGGAGGGCTTTTGTCTACGAGCAGTACTTC. Residues: CASSGGGARALAGRAFVYEQYF. This chain joins TRBV7-9 and TRBJ2-7; TRBD2 matches 8 bases. This CDR3 has 22 amino acids. In germline, CDR1 is SEHNR, CDR2 FQNEAQ (reference sequence). Trimming at V came to 5 bases and at J to 3 bases, leaving 30 bases not matched to a gene.

V usage is TRBV2 and J usage is TRBJ2-2; D might be TRBD2 (5 bases). V dropped 8 bases and J dropped 4 bases, with 26 bases sitting between them. Germline V gene data show CDR1 as SNHLY and CDR2 as FYNNEI. This CDR3 contains 18 residues. DNA for the CDR3: TGTGCCAGCGGTGGTCGGGGAAACCCGGTCCCGGGCACCGGGGAGCTGTTTTTT. Amino acids: CASGGRGNPVPGTGELFF.

This clonotype was detected only a few times. This chain uses TRBV2 with TRBJ2-1, with 10 bases lining up with TRBD2. Germline trimming cut 5 bases from V and 4 bases from J; bases unmatched to any gene: 5. Germline V gene sequence: CDR1 SNHLY, CDR2 FYNNEI. The CDR3 spans 15 residues. The CDR3 sequence is CASSRTSGDYNEQFF. For the CDR3, the DNA is TGTGCCAGCAGTAGGACTAGCGGAGATTACAATGAGCAGTTCTTC.

This clonotype has a count of ten or more. The rearrangement uses TRBV18 and TRBJ2-1; 12 positions match TRBD1. V dropped 1 base and J dropped 8; count of bases not matched to a gene: 12. Germline V gives CDR1 KGHSH, CDR2 LQKENI. This CDR3 region has 18 residues. The CDR3 protein is CASSPRDWDRGRIYEQFF. The CDR3 DNA reads TGTGCCAGCTCACCACGCGACTGGGACAGGGGGCGCATCTATGAGCAGTTCTTC. The full variable domain, in which reference TRBV18 and TRBJ2-1 provide the parts outside the CDR3, is NAGVMQNPRHLVRRRGQEARLRCSPMKGHSHVYWYRQLPEEGLKFMVYLQKENIIDESGMPKERFSAEFPKEGPSILRIQQVVRGDSAAYFCASSPRDWDRGRIYEQFFGPGTRLTVL.

This clonotype was recorded only once. This sequence joins TRBV7-9 and TRBJ2-3; D gene uncertain. Per germline, CDR1 SEHNR and CDR2 FQNEAQ (reference sequence). Trimming removed 5 bases at V and 6 bases at J, with 12 bases between. This CDR3 contains 13 residues. The CDR3 DNA reads TGTGCCAGCAGCCCCCTAAGTCGGGATACGCAGTATTTT. Translated, it gives CASSPLSRDTQYF.

This rearrangement joins TRBV11-2 to TRBJ2-5; tentative D call: TRBD1 (6 bases). Deletions cut 4 bases from V and 2 bases from J, with 11 bases between. Germline V gene lookup returns CDR1 SGHAT and CDR2 FQNNGV. The CDR3 contains 14 residues. In DNA form, the CDR3 reads TGTGCCAGCAGCTCTCAGGGGAAACAAGAGACCCAGTACTTC. Protein: CASSSQGKQETQYF.

This clonotype was picked up a small number of times. The V and J genes are TRBV12-3 or TRBV12-4 and TRBJ2-7; D perhaps matches TRBD2 (6 bases). V was trimmed by 3 bases and J by 2 bases, leaving 17 bases between them. The CDR3 length is 16 residues. The CDR3 loop is CASSFKWDGGTYEQYF. In nucleotides, the CDR3 is TGTGCCAGCAGTTTTAAATGGGACGGGGGAACCTACGAGCAGTACTTC.

The genes are TRBV4-1 and TRBJ2-2, with D unclear. Trimming cost V 8 bases and J 6 bases, with 19 bases left between them. This CDR3 is built from 15 residues. Germline loops: CDR1 MGHRA, CDR2 YSYEKL. CDR3: CASQDDIGWAGELFF. CDR3 DNA sequence: TGCGCCAGCCAGGACGATATAGGTTGGGCCGGGGAGCTGTTTTTT.

This clonotype was seen many times. The chain recombines TRBV4-2 with TRBJ2-1; 10 bases agree with TRBD2. The CDR3 has 17 residues. V lost 0 bases, J lost 8 bases, and 10 bases stayed unmatched. CDR1 and CDR2 from the germline V gene are LGHNA and YNFKEQ. The CDR3 reads CASSQDPRLAGDYEQFF. The DNA for the CDR3 is TGTGCCAGCAGCCAAGATCCACGGCTAGCGGGAGATTATGAGCAGTTCTTC.

On this clonotype itself: A much larger clone is a single base away; this may be a read error. This chain joins TRBV6-2 or TRBV6-3 and TRBJ2-5, with TRBD2 matching over 7 bases. The CDR3 totals 16 residues. The V gene's germline CDR1 is MNHEY and CDR2 SVGEGT. Trimming at V came to 0 bases and at J to 1 base, leaving 5 bases not matched to a gene. In nucleotides, the CDR3 is TGTGCCAGCAGTTACTCGTGGCGGGAGTGCCAAGAGACCCAGTACTTC. Amino acid sequence: CASSYSWRECQETQYF.

On this clonotype itself: A single base separates this from a much larger clone, so it may be a read error. V gene TRBV3-1 combines with J gene TRBJ2-5, with a weak D call TRBD2 (5 bases). Trimming took off 3 bases at V and 4 bases at J, with 18 bases between the two ends. Germline values: CDR1 LGHDT, CDR2 YNNKEL (reference sequence). This CDR3 is 16 amino acids long. The CDR3 reads CASSHFRGAVRETQYF. The CDR3, as DNA: TGTGCCAGCAGCCATTTCCGGGGAGCGGTACGAGAGACCCAGTACTTC.

The CDR3 reads CASSWSANPGETQYF. The CDR3, as DNA: TGTGCCAGCAGCTGGTCCGCCAACCCCGGGGAGACCCAGTACTTC. The V and J genes are TRBV27 and TRBJ2-5; D gene unclear. In germline, CDR1 is MNHEY, CDR2 SMNVEV (reference sequence). V lost 6 bases to trimming and J lost 5 bases, with 19 bases between them. CDR3 length: 15 residues.

The chain's CDR3 is CATRGTGSSYNEQFF. CDR3 DNA sequence: TGTGCCACCAGGGGGACGGGGAGCTCCTACAATGAGCAGTTCTTC. This rearrangement joins TRBV24-1 to TRBJ2-1; D tentatively reads TRBD1 or TRBD2 (5 bases each). The germline V gene has CDR1 KGHDR and CDR2 SFDVKD. V was cut by 7 bases and J by 0 bases, with 12 bases left in between. This CDR3 region has 15 residues.

Many counts were recorded for this clonotype. The chain combines TRBV5-5 with TRBJ2-7; D possibly corresponds to TRBD1 (6 bases). This CDR3 is 13 amino acids long. Germline CDR1 SGHKS, CDR2 YYEKEE (reference sequence). V was shortened by 0 bases and J by 7 bases, with 11 bases between the two germline ends. The CDR3, as DNA: TGTGCCAGCAGCTTGGACAGGGTACAAGAGCAGTACTTC. Translation gives CASSLDRVQEQYF.

This clonotype was counted only a few times. The V and J genes are TRBV19 and TRBJ2-1, with 8 bases fitting TRBD2. The CDR3 covers 16 residues. Germline V gene lookup returns CDR1 LNHDA and CDR2 SQIVND (reference sequence). The ends lost 7 bases at V and 2 bases at J; junction bases unmatched: 10. CDR3 coding DNA: TGTGCCAGTAACAAATGGGCGGGAGGTACCTACAATGAGCAGTTCTTC. Translation: CASNKWAGGTYNEQFF.

This clonotype was counted at least ten times. The chain carries TRBV28 and TRBJ2-1; TRBD1 might be the D (5 bases). The CDR3 is made up of 17 amino acids. The germline V gene encodes CDR1 MDHEN and CDR2 SYDVKM. The V and J ends lost 5 bases and 4 bases respectively, with 21 bases between them. This CDR3 is CASSPGRQSKHYNEQFF. The CDR3, as DNA: TGTGCCAGCAGTCCCGGCAGACAGTCAAAACATTACAATGAGCAGTTCTTC.

This clonotype was counted many times. This rearrangement joins TRBV5-1 to TRBJ1-1; D unresolved. The ends were cut back, 4 bases at V and 1 base at J, with 11 bases in the middle. Germline lookup yields CDR1 SGHRS and CDR2 YFSETQ. CDR3 size: 14 residues. CDR3 in DNA: TGCGCCAGCAGCCCCTTGACGACGAACACTGAAGCTTTCTTT. As protein: CASSPLTTNTEAFF.

This clonotype was found a few times. This may be a read error, as it is one base from a much larger clone. The chain recombines TRBV2 with TRBJ1-4; D is undetermined. The CDR3 covers 14 residues. Looked up from germline, CDR1 is SNHLY and CDR2 is FYNNEI. V lost 4 bases and J 4 bases, leaving 10 bases between the germline ends. The CDR3 protein is CASSGNGLNEKLFF. The CDR3 coding sequence is TGTGCCAGCAGTGGGAACGGCCTTAATGAAAAACTGTTTTTT.